The 21 T cell receptor beta chains below all came from one sample that was sequenced in a study of OX40 agonist ivuxolimab in advanced cancers. The library was generated by the immunoSEQ multiplex PCR assay. TCRdb retrieved this table from immuneACCESS and kept in-frame rearrangements only. Not all clones are present; in checked studies, unresolved V genes account for under half, and no reason is known for the remainder. For this sample the table gives about 69,000 clones, of which about 80% were detected only once. 2% to 2.5% of the sample is held by the ten biggest clonotypes. The sequencing used CD4+ or CD8+ T cells sorted from blood, collected in a trial of the OX40 agonist ivuxolimab. These receptors originate from an adult with an advanced solid tumor such as melanoma, head and neck, liver or kidney cancer.

This clone was found once. The chain uses TRBV19 and TRBJ2-1; perhaps TRBD1 as D (5 bases). The CDR3 covers 13 residues. Between the trimmed V and J ends, which lost 5 bases and 12 bases, there was a span of 17 bases. Germline CDR1 LNHDA, CDR2 SQIVND (reference sequence). The DNA of the CDR3 is TGTGCCAGTAGTCCTGCGGACATCCAGGGGCAGTTCTTC. Its protein is CASSPADIQGQFF. Supplemented by reference TRBV19 and TRBJ2-1, the full variable domain reads DGGITQSPKYLFRKEGQNVTLSCEQNLNHDAMYWYRQDPGQGLRLIYYSQIVNDFQKGDIAEGYSVSREKKESFPLTVTSAQKNPTAFYLCASSPADIQGQFFGPGTRLTVL.

In its sample, this clone was seen a few times. The chain uses TRBV6-6 and TRBJ1-2; no reliable D call. This CDR3 spans 16 amino acids. Between the trimmed V and J ends, which lost 7 bases and 1 base, there was a span of 19 bases. Germline V lookup: CDR1 MNHNY, CDR2 SVGAGI (reference sequence). The CDR3 reads CASKGLYKDHNYGYTF. CDR3 nucleotide sequence: TGTGCCAGCAAGGGCCTTTATAAGGATCATAACTATGGCTACACCTTC.

The rearrangement joins TRBV29-1 to TRBJ1-2, with TRBD1 identical over 8 bases. Germline CDR1 is SQVTM and CDR2 is ANQGSEA. After removal of 5 bases from V and 4 bases from J, the junction contained 6 bases not matched to a gene. The CDR3 is 13 residues long. CDR3 loop: CSVTEGQVYGYTF. CDR3 DNA: TGCAGCGTTACTGAGGGACAGGTCTATGGCTACACCTTC.

This chain connects TRBV19 to TRBJ1-2, with D unclear. V gave up 9 bases and J gave up 2 bases, with 10 bases separating them. There are 12 residues in the CDR3. Per the germline V gene, CDR1 is LNHDA and CDR2 is SQIVND (reference sequence). The CDR3 coding sequence is TGTGCCAGCCTTGAGTGGAACTATGGCTACACCTTC. It is translated as CASLEWNYGYTF.

The V call is TRBV7-9, the J call TRBJ2-7; 8 bases are shared with TRBD2. Trimming at V came to 0 bases and at J to 11 bases, leaving 3 bases not matched to a gene. From germline, CDR1 is SEHNR and CDR2 FQNEAQ (reference sequence). The CDR3 totals 12 residues. The CDR3 DNA reads as TGTGCCAGCAGCTTAGCGACCGGGGGGGAGTACTTC. It specifies CASSLATGGEYF.

V gene TRBV7-9 combines with J gene TRBJ2-3; 9 bases line up with TRBD1. The CDR3 totals 16 residues. CDR1 and CDR2 (germline): SEHNR, FQNEAQ (reference sequence). Losses at the gene ends were 4 bases for V and 7 bases for J; bases not matched to a gene: 12. The CDR3 protein is CASSSRTGVEGHTQYF. CDR3 sequence (DNA): TGTGCCAGCAGCTCGCGGACAGGGGTGGAGGGTCATACGCAGTATTTT.

The V call is TRBV18, the J call TRBJ1-1; 11 positions agree with TRBD1. This CDR3 spans 14 amino acids. Looked up from germline, CDR1 is KGHSH and CDR2 is LQKENI. Trimming took 3 bases from V and 9 from J; bases not matched to a gene: 6. The CDR3 nucleotides read TGTGCCAGCTCACCGATTGGACAGGGGGCCCAAGCTTTCTTT. This sequence encodes CASSPIGQGAQAFF.

The chain carries TRBV2 and TRBJ2-3; D is uncertain. Trimming took off 0 bases at V and 3 bases at J, with 1 base between the two ends. CDR3 length: 12 amino acids. From germline, CDR1 is SNHLY and CDR2 FYNNEI. CDR3 bases: TGTGCCAGCAGTGAAGCAACAGATACGCAGTATTTT. Translation gives CASSEATDTQYF.

This clone came up a few times. The rearrangement joins TRBV6-1 to TRBJ2-3; 8 bases agree with TRBD1. In germline, CDR1 is MNHNS, CDR2 SASEGT. J lost 4 bases, V lost 7 bases, and 4 bases had no gene match. The CDR3 has 13 residues. Written as DNA, the CDR3 is TGTGCCAGCACCCTGACAGGGGCAGATACGCAGTATTTT. Translation: CASTLTGADTQYF.

The chain is built from TRBV10-3 and TRBJ1-1; D possibly corresponds to TRBD1 (6 bases). Germline CDR1 reads ENHRY; CDR2 reads SYGVKD. The CDR3 consists of 13 residues. Trimming stripped 4 bases from V and 4 bases from J, with 10 bases between. The CDR3 here is CAISVGAGTEAFF. CDR3 coding DNA: TGTGCCATCAGTGTGGGGGCGGGCACTGAAGCTTTCTTT.

The gene calls are TRBV2 and TRBJ2-1; D remains unclear. The germline gives CDR1 SNHLY, CDR2 FYNNEI. There are 13 residues in the CDR3. Trimming took off 6 bases at V and 9 bases at J, with 15 bases between the two ends. CDR3: CASSASLVGEQFF. As DNA, the CDR3 is TGTGCCAGCAGCGCCTCCCTAGTCGGTGAGCAGTTCTTC.

This rearrangement joins TRBV13 to TRBJ1-5; no clear D. Germline assignment: CDR1 PRHDT and CDR2 FYEKMQ (reference sequence). V was cut by 2 bases and J by 7 bases, with 9 bases left in between. The length of the CDR3 is 13 residues. The CDR3 DNA reads TGTGCCAGCAGCTTAAAGGTCGGGCAGCCCCAGCATTTT. Protein sequence: CASSLKVGQPQHF.

V gene TRBV28 combines with J gene TRBJ2-1; 11 bases are shared with TRBD2. This CDR3 contains 16 residues. The V segment lost 6 bases and the J segment 8 bases; nucleotides outside the gene matches: 12. Germline V gene sequence: CDR1 MDHEN, CDR2 SYDVKM. The DNA for the CDR3 is TGTGCCAGCAGCTTAGTCTCTAGCGGGAGGTTGTATGAGCAGTTCTTC. The encoded protein is CASSLVSSGRLYEQFF.

This clone was seen just once. V and J are TRBV19 and TRBJ2-3; no clear D gene. This CDR3 contains 13 residues. The germline CDR1 and CDR2 sequences are LNHDA and SQIVND (reference sequence). Deletions cut 3 bases from V and 8 bases from J, with 12 bases between. CDR3 protein: CASSMVGWGTQYF. The CDR3 coding sequence is TGTGCCAGTAGTATGGTTGGCTGGGGTACGCAGTATTTT.

This CDR3 is CASSQGAQVEQYF. CDR3 DNA: TGTGCCAGCTCACAGGGGGCGCAGGTCGAGCAGTACTTC. V and J are TRBV18 and TRBJ2-7; 7 bases fit TRBD1. This CDR3 comprises 13 residues. Trimming took 4 bases from V and 6 from J; bases not matched to a gene: 6. CDR1 KGHSH and CDR2 LQKENI come from the germline V gene.

The chain carries TRBV28 and TRBJ2-7; tentatively, D is TRBD2 (5 bases). Trimming took off 6 bases at V and 5 bases at J, with 11 bases between the two ends. The CDR3 covers 12 residues. The germline CDR1 and CDR2 sequences are MDHEN and SYDVKM. CDR3 nucleotide sequence: TGTGCCAGCAGGGCCGGGGTACACGAGCAGTACTTC. It codes for CASRAGVHEQYF.

The V and J genes are TRBV28 and TRBJ2-1, with D possibly TRBD2 on 6 matching bases. Germline V CDR1 and CDR2: MDHEN, SYDVKM. This CDR3 is built from 12 residues. V was pared by 6 bases and J by 10 bases, with 13 bases between. CDR3 in DNA: TGTGCCAGCAGCAAACCGGGACTGGAGCAGTTCTTC. It translates to CASSKPGLEQFF.

The chain couples TRBV5-1 to TRBJ2-7, with 7 bases aligning to TRBD1. Germline CDR1 and CDR2: SGHRS and YFSETQ. The CDR3 sequence is 12 residues long. The V segment lost 2 bases and the J segment 5 bases; nucleotides outside the gene matches: 1. CDR3 DNA: TGCGCCAGCAGCTTCACAGGGGACGAGCAGTACTTC. Protein sequence: CASSFTGDEQYF.

The rearrangement links TRBV5-1 to TRBJ1-6; D not resolved. This CDR3 is built from 13 residues. Germline V lookup: CDR1 SGHRS, CDR2 YFSETQ. V lost 0 bases and J 10 bases, leaving 8 bases between the germline ends. The CDR3 DNA follows: TGCGCCAGCAGCTTGGAACTGGGCTCACCCCTCCACTTT. Amino acid sequence: CASSLELGSPLHF.

CDR3 coding DNA: TGTGCCAGCAGCCGGTCTAGCGGGGGGGCCCATGAGCAGTTCTTC. Protein sequence: CASSRSSGGAHEQFF. V gene TRBV7-9 combines with J gene TRBJ2-1; 12 nucleotides agree with TRBD2. The V and J ends lost 5 bases and 8 bases, in that order; junction bases with no gene match: 7. Germline loops: CDR1 SEHNR, CDR2 FQNEAQ (reference sequence). This CDR3 has 15 residues.

As regards this clone: One junction end does not reproduce the germline sequence, and a read error may be involved. The rearrangement uses TRBV30 and TRBJ2-3, with TRBD1 as a possible D gene (6 bases). Germline V gene data show CDR1 as GTSNPN and CDR2 as SVGIG (reference sequence). The CDR3 contains 14 residues. CDR3 nucleotides: TGTGCCTGGCGTGTCGGGACATTTGGGGATACGCAGTATTTT. Protein sequence: CAWRVGTFGDTQYF.